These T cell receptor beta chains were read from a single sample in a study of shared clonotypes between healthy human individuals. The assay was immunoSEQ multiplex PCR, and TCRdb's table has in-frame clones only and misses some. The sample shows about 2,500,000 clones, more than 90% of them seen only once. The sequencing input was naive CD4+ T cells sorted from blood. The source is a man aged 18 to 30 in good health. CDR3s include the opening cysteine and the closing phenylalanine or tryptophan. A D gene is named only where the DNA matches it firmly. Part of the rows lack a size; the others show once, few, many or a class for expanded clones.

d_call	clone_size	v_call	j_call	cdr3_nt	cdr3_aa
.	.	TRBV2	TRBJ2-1	TGTGCCAGCCTCCGAGACAATGAGCAGTTCTTC	CASLRDNEQFF
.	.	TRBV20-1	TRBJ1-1	TGCAGTGCTCCAGGGTACACTGAAGCTTTCTTT	CSAPGYTEAFF
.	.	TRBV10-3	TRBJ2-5	TGTGCCATCAGTGAGTCGGCGGGAAGGATTGAGACCCAGTACTTC	CAISESAGRIETQYF
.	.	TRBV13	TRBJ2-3	TGTGCCAGCAGCTCTCAGACGATTAGCACAGATACGCAGTATTTT	CASSSQTISTDTQYF
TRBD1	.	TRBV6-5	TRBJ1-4	TGTGCCAGCAGTTACGACAGGGCAACTAATGAAAAACTGTTTTTT	CASSYDRATNEKLFF
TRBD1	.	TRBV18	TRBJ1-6	TGTGCCAGCTCACCCCTGGGACAGGGTAATTCACCCCTCCACTTT	CASSPLGQGNSPLHF
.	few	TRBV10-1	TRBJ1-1	TGCGCCAGCAGCCCCGGTAGCACTGAAGCTTTCTTT	CASSPGSTEAFF
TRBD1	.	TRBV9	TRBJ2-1	TGTGCCAGCAATCCCGGGACAGTCCCGAATGAGCAGTTCTTC	CASNPGTVPNEQFF
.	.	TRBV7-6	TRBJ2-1	TGTGCCAGCAGCTTAGATAGCAATGAGCAGTTCTTC	CASSLDSNEQFF
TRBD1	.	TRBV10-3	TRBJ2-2	TGTGCCATCAGTGAGTCAGGGACAGCCGGGGAGCTGTTTTTT	CAISESGTAGELFF
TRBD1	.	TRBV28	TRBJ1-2	TGTGCCAGCAGTTTATGGGACAGGGGGTATGGCTACACCTTC	CASSLWDRGYGYTF
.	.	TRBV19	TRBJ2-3	TGTGCCAGTAGTATAGGGGCCGGGGGCTTCACAGATACGCAGTATTTT	CASSIGAGGFTDTQYF
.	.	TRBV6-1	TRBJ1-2	TGTGCCAGCAGTGAACTTGGGGGGGCAATTGGATATGGCTACACCTTC	CASSELGGAIGYGYTF
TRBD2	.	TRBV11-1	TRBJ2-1	TGTGCCAGCAGTGTACTAGCGGGGGGCTACAATGAGCAGTTCTTC	CASSVLAGGYNEQFF
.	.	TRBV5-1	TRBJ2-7	TGCGCCAGCAGCGTGCAGGACTTATCCGAGCAGTACTTC	CASSVQDLSEQYF
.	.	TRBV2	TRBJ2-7	TGTGCCAGCAGTGCCAGGGAAACCGACGAGCAGTACTTC	CASSARETDEQYF
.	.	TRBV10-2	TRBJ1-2	TGCGCCAGCAGTGAAACAGCTAACTATGGCTACACCTTC	CASSETANYGYTF
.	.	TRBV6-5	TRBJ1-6	TGTGCCAGCTGGCCGGGGGGGGTCTATAATTCACCCCTCCACTTT	CASWPGGVYNSPLHF
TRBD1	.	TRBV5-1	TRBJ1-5	TGCGCCAGCAGCCCTGGACAGGAAACACAGCCCCAGCATTTT	CASSPGQETQPQHF
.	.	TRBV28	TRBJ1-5	TGTGCCAGCAGTTTTGTAAAGGGCAGGTGGGGGATCAAGGGGAGCAATCAGCCCCAGCATTTT	CASSFVKGRWGIKGSNQPQHF
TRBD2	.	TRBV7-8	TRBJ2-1	TGTGCCAGCAGCTTAGATCTAGCGGCCAACAATGAGCAGTTCTTC	CASSLDLAANNEQFF
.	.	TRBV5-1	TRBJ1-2	TGCGCCAGCAGTGAAAGGTGGGGGGCGATCAGTGGCTACACCTTC	CASSERWGAISGYTF
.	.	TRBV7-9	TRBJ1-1	TGTGCCAGCAGCCAGGATCAGAACACTGAAGCTTTCTTT	CASSQDQNTEAFF
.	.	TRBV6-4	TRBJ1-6	TGTGCCAGCAGCGCGACAGGCTACCAATTTTCACCCCTCCACTTT	CASSATGYQFSPLHF
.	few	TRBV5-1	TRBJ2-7	TGCGCCAGCAGCCGGGGGACTCTGGGATCCTACGAGCAGTACTTC	CASSRGTLGSYEQYF
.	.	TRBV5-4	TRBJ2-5	TGTGCCAGCAGCCTGTCGGGACACCCGCAAGAGACCCAGTACTTC	CASSLSGHPQETQYF
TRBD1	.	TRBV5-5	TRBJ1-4	TGTGCCAGCAGCTGGGGGACAGGTAGTAATGAAAAACTGTTTTTT	CASSWGTGSNEKLFF
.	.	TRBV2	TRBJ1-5	TGTGCCAGCGGGGAGGGGGGGCTTGGCAATCAGCCCCAGCATTTT	CASGEGGLGNQPQHF